This TCR beta chain emerged from a study of T cells in localized non-small cell lung cancer. Produced via immunoSEQ multiplex PCR; TCRdb's table is partial and in-frame only. This sample carries around 80,000 clones, around three quarters of them seen once, and the ten largest clones take roughly a fifth. This CDR3 region has 15 residues. Trimming removed 0 bases from V and 4 bases from J, with 10 bases in between. CDR1 and CDR2 (germline): ENHRY, SYGVKD. The clonotype originates from a man aged 35-75 years with stage II squamous cell lung carcinoma. The sample was PBMCs, taken before any cancer treatment. The chain links TRBV10-3 to TRBJ1-5; D is unclear. Here the CDR3 reads CAISESATDNQPQHF. The DNA for the CDR3 is TGTGCCATCAGTGAGTCTGCCACAGATAATCAGCCCCAGCATTTT.